Shown below are 19 T cell receptor beta chains from a single sample sequenced in a study of molecular identifiers for immune sequencing clone quantification. TCRdb reprocessed the PCR reads via MiXCR and lists one record per CDR3 protein. The sample yields 300,000 to 350,000 distinct CDR3 sequences, 20% to 25% seen once. The sequenced sample consisted of naive CD8+ T cells from blood, with Jurkat cell RNA spiked in. Subset meaning: FACS-sorted CD8+CD4-CCR7+CD45RA+ naive T cells. The receptors shown here come from a human donor in good health. Some libraries in this study had Jurkat cell RNA spiked in.

This clonotype appeared many times. Germline is not matched at one junction end, which may reflect a read error. This sequence joins TRBV12-3 or TRBV12-4 and TRBJ2-5, with unresolved D. This CDR3 contains 13 residues. The CDR3 DNA is TGCGCCAGCAGCTTGGAAAACCAAGAGACCCAGTACTTC. It translates to CASSLENQETQYF.

DNA for the CDR3: TGTGCCAGCAGTTACACGACACCTTGGGAGCAGTACTTC. This translates into CASSYTTPWEQYF. V gene TRBV6-2 or TRBV6-3 combines with J gene TRBJ2-7; D is unclear. This CDR3 comprises 13 residues. Per the germline V gene, CDR1 is MNHEY and CDR2 is SVGEGT. V was trimmed by 2 bases and J by 7 bases, leaving 12 bases between them.

This clonotype occurred many times. The chain couples TRBV2 to TRBJ2-1; 10 nucleotides agree with TRBD2. Trimming cost V 1 base and J 5 bases; bases outside gene matches: 2. This CDR3 contains 15 residues. Looked up from germline, CDR1 is SNHLY and CDR2 is FYNNEI. DNA of the CDR3: TGTGCCAGCAGTGAAGAACTAGCGGGGAACAATGAGCAGTTCTTC. This encodes CASSEELAGNNEQFF.

As concerns this clonotype: This may come from a read error, since a much larger clone is one base off. The CDR3 is CASSFWDISYEQYF. The CDR3 bases are TGCGCCAGCAGCTTCTGGGACATCTCCTACGAGCAGTACTTC. J is TRBJ2-7 and V is TRBV5-1; possibly TRBD1 for D (6 bases). Germline CDR1 reads SGHRS; CDR2 reads YFSETQ. Between the trimmed V and J ends, which lost 2 bases and 0 bases, there was a span of 9 bases. The CDR3 loop spans 14 amino acids.

This clonotype was seen once. This may be a read error, as it is one base from a much larger clone. The chain combines TRBV6-6 with TRBJ1-1; TRBD1 might be the D (5 bases). The CDR3 has 14 residues. The germline V gene encodes CDR1 MNHNY and CDR2 SVGAGI (reference sequence). With 5 bases removed from V and 7 bases from J, the gap between germline ends came to 17 bases. The CDR3 protein is CASSRGQGWNEAFF. In DNA form, the CDR3 reads TGTGCCAGCAGTCGGGGCCAGGGCTGGAATGAAGCTTTCTTT.

At least ten counts were recorded for this clonotype. This chain joins TRBV29-1 and TRBJ2-7; no clear D gene. The V end lost 7 bases, the J end lost 0 bases, and 13 bases lay between the germline ends. The CDR3 is 13 residues long. Germline CDR1 and CDR2: SQVTM and ANQGSEA. The DNA for the CDR3 is TGCAGCGCCCGACCGCCGAGCTCCTACGAGCAGTACTTC. Its translation is CSARPPSSYEQYF.

The table lists this clonotype with many counts. The chain has TRBV10-2 and TRBJ2-2; D is undetermined. V was trimmed by 4 bases and J by 3 bases, leaving 9 bases between them. CDR1 is WSHSY, CDR2 SAAADI, per germline. The CDR3 length is 14 residues. The CDR3: CASSVGSYTGELFF. The CDR3 DNA reads TGCGCCAGCAGTGTAGGGTCGTACACCGGGGAGCTGTTTTTT.

With regard to this clonotype: A much larger clone differs by one base, so this may be a read error. This chain's CDR3 is CASSQNHGTSTDTQYF. DNA of the CDR3: TGCGCCAGCAGCCAAAATCATGGGACTAGCACAGATACGCAGTATTTT. The J gene is TRBJ2-3, the V gene TRBV4-3; possible D gene TRBD2, 6 bases. Trimming took 2 bases from V and 0 from J, leaving 12 bases between them. From germline, CDR1 is LGHNA and CDR2 YSLEER. The CDR3 sequence is 16 residues long.

This clonotype has at least ten counts. The chain employs TRBV4-3 and TRBJ2-1; the match to TRBD2 covers 10 bases. With V trimmed by 4 bases and J by 1 base, 1 base remained unmatched. Germline CDR1 reads LGHNA; CDR2 reads YSLEER. There are 15 residues in the CDR3. The CDR3: CASSPGLASYNEQFF. The CDR3 region has the DNA TGCGCCAGCAGCCCGGGACTAGCGTCCTACAATGAGCAGTTCTTC.

This clonotype was counted at least ten times. V usage is TRBV5-1 and J usage is TRBJ1-1; D not resolved. Germline V gives CDR1 SGHRS, CDR2 YFSETQ. Deletions cut 2 bases from V and 3 bases from J, with 14 bases between. The CDR3 has 15 amino acids. CDR3 sequence reads: CASSFNGRKDTEAFF. For the CDR3, the DNA is TGCGCCAGCAGCTTCAACGGTCGCAAGGACACTGAAGCTTTCTTT.

This clonotype was picked up many times. The rearrangement joins TRBV24-1 to TRBJ2-2; D is undetermined. Germline-derived CDR1 and CDR2 are KGHDR and SFDVKD. There are 15 residues in the CDR3. V was trimmed by 5 bases and J by 3 bases, leaving 12 bases between them. The CDR3 coding sequence is TGTGCCACCAGTGCTGGCGGACCGCACACCGGGGAGCTGTTTTTT. It specifies CATSAGGPHTGELFF.

This clonotype has ten or more counts. The chain has TRBV4-3 and TRBJ1-5; the match to TRBD1 covers 7 bases. Germline CDR1 is LGHNA and CDR2 is YSLEER. The CDR3 runs 16 residues. V shed 1 base and J 2 bases; nucleotides not matched to a gene: 5. The CDR3 DNA follows: TGCGCCAGCAGCCAAGGATACAGGGGCGGCAATCAGCCCCAGCATTTT. Its protein product is CASSQGYRGGNQPQHF.

In this sample, this clonotype turned up many times. CDR3 nucleotide sequence: TGTGCCAGCAGTCCCCTGGGCCCCACAGGGGGGAGCACAGATACGCAGTATTTT. This codes for CASSPLGPTGGSTDTQYF. The chain joins TRBV27 to TRBJ2-3, with 8 bases lining up with TRBD1. Germline V gene lookup returns CDR1 MNHEY and CDR2 SMNVEV (reference sequence). V gave up 5 bases and J gave up 0 bases; unmatched junction bases: 13. The CDR3 has 18 residues.

This clonotype was detected many times. The chain uses TRBV7-8 and TRBJ2-1, with 10 bases matching TRBD2. CDR3 length: 19 amino acids. The V gene end was trimmed by 2 bases and the J gene end by 6 bases; junction bases not matched to a gene: 16. Germline V CDR1 and CDR2: SGHVS, FQNEAQ. The CDR3 here is CASSLFQRGGPPTINEQFF. CDR3 DNA: TGTGCCAGCAGCTTATTTCAGCGGGGGGGCCCACCTACCATCAATGAGCAGTTCTTC.

This clonotype was seen many times. The chain couples TRBV11-2 to TRBJ2-1; D tentatively fits TRBD1 or TRBD2 (5 bases each). Between the trimmed V and J ends, which lost 1 base and 0 bases, there was a span of 10 bases. The CDR3 consists of 16 residues. Germline-derived CDR1 and CDR2 are SGHAT and FQNNGV. CDR3 sequence (DNA): TGTGCCAGCAGCTTAGGGGGGATGGTCTCCTACAATGAGCAGTTCTTC. Residues: CASSLGGMVSYNEQFF.

At least ten counts were recorded for this clonotype. This chain links TRBV27 with TRBJ2-2; no reliable D call. CDR1 is MNHEY, CDR2 SMNVEV, per germline (reference sequence). Trimming pared 4 bases from V and 0 bases from J, leaving 6 bases between. The CDR3 spans 14 residues. DNA for the CDR3: TGTGCCAGCAGTTACGTACCGAACACCGGGGAGCTGTTTTTT. This sequence encodes CASSYVPNTGELFF.

The genes are TRBV6-4 and TRBJ2-2, with D uncertain. CDR1 and CDR2 from the germline V gene are MRHNA and SNTAGT. This CDR3 is built from 15 residues. V lost 8 bases to trimming and J lost 1 base, with 14 bases between them. The CDR3: CASAELGMNTGELFF. The DNA for the CDR3 is TGTGCCAGCGCTGAGTTGGGGATGAACACCGGGGAGCTGTTTTTT.

This clonotype was detected many times. The chain joins TRBV6-2 or TRBV6-3 to TRBJ1-1; 7 bases are shared with TRBD1. CDR3 length: 11 amino acids. CDR1 and CDR2 from the germline V gene are MNHEY and SVGEGT. J was trimmed by 6 bases and V by 6 bases; bases with no gene match: 1. CDR3 in DNA: TGTGCCAGCAGAACAGGGGCTGAAGCTTTCTTT. It is translated as CASRTGAEAFF.

About this clonotype: Possible read error: a much larger clone is one base away. The chain recombines TRBV20-1 with TRBJ2-7; unclear D gene. The CDR3 covers 14 residues. Trimming left V 8 bases short and J 2 bases short, with 19 bases between. In germline, CDR1 is DFQATT, CDR2 SNEGSKA (reference sequence). The CDR3 DNA sequence: TGCAGTACACGGCCCCTGGGGTTCGCCTACGAGCAGTACTTC. Amino acids: CSTRPLGFAYEQYF.